The 11 T cell receptor beta chains presented below share a single source sample, sequenced in a study of resident and recirculating memory T cells in vitiligo. Produced via immunoSEQ multiplex PCR; TCRdb's table is partial and in-frame only. The table records 70,000 to 85,000 clones, roughly nine tenths of them present only once. Sequencing input: blood. The receptors here all came from a male donor with vitiligo.

The chain uses TRBV2 and TRBJ2-7; D remains ambiguous. With 6 bases removed from V and 2 bases from J, the gap between germline ends came to 8 bases. CDR1 and CDR2 from the germline V gene are SNHLY and FYNNEI. The CDR3 covers 12 residues. The CDR3 loop is CASRADTYEQYF. CDR3 sequence (DNA): TGTGCCAGCAGGGCAGACACCTACGAGCAGTACTTC.

This chain connects TRBV7-2 to TRBJ1-2; the D gene is possibly TRBD1 (6 bases). In germline, CDR1 is SGHTA, CDR2 FQGNSA. Trimming cost V 4 bases and J 2 bases, with 11 bases left between them. The CDR3 runs to 14 residues. The CDR3 loop reads CASSSNTGNYGYTF. CDR3 bases: TGTGCCAGCAGCTCAAACACAGGGAACTATGGCTACACCTTC.

J is TRBJ1-1 and V is TRBV7-2, with D possibly TRBD1 on 5 matching bases. The CDR3 runs to 17 residues. Trimming cost V 1 base and J 5 bases, with 20 bases left between them. Germline CDR1 reads SGHTA; CDR2 reads FQGNSA. This CDR3 reads CASSLVGSGGWSTEAFF. Written as DNA, the CDR3 is TGTGCCAGCAGCTTAGTCGGTAGCGGGGGATGGTCAACTGAAGCTTTCTTT. Drawing the rest from reference TRBV7-2 and TRBJ1-1, the complete variable domain is GAGVSQSPSNKVTEKGKDVELRCDPISGHTALYWYRQSLGQGLEFLIYFQGNSAPDKSGLPSDRFSAERTGGSVSTLTIQRTQQEDSAVYLCASSLVGSGGWSTEAFFGQGTRLTVV.

This sequence joins TRBV10-3 and TRBJ2-2; 8 bases fit TRBD1. V dropped 6 bases and J dropped 4; count of bases not matched to a gene: 4. CDR3 length: 14 residues. CDR1 ENHRY and CDR2 SYGVKD come from the germline V gene. The CDR3 DNA reads as TGTGCCATCAGAGGACAGGGCGTCACCGGGGAGCTGTTTTTT. Encoded protein: CAIRGQGVTGELFF.

J is TRBJ1-6 and V is TRBV4-3, with D perhaps TRBD1 (5 bases). Between the trimmed V and J ends, which lost 3 bases and 7 bases, there was a span of 13 bases. This CDR3 spans 15 amino acids. Germline V gene data show CDR1 as LGHNA and CDR2 as YSLEER. CDR3 coding DNA: TGCGCCAGCAGCCAGGCATCAGGGCCCAATTCACCCCTCCACTTT. This codes for CASSQASGPNSPLHF.

The chain is built from TRBV6-1 and TRBJ2-3; 9 nucleotides agree with TRBD2. The CDR3 loop spans 15 amino acids. The V and J ends lost 6 bases and 1 base, in that order; junction bases with no gene match: 5. CDR1 and CDR2 from the germline V gene are MNHNS and SASEGT. The CDR3 bases are TGTGCCAGCAGCCTAGCGGGGTTGGGCACAGATACGCAGTATTTT. This gives the protein CASSLAGLGTDTQYF.

The rearrangement joins TRBV29-1 to TRBJ2-7; TRBD2 agrees at 9 bases. The CDR3 consists of 13 residues. V was pared by 8 bases and J by 2 bases, with 7 bases of the junction left unmatched. CDR1 and CDR2 from the germline V gene are SQVTM and ANQGSEA. The CDR3: CSFLAGTTYEQYF. In DNA form, the CDR3 reads TGCAGCTTCCTAGCGGGGACCACCTACGAGCAGTACTTC.

The V gene is TRBV6-4, the J gene TRBJ2-1; D may be TRBD2 (5 bases). CDR1 MRHNA and CDR2 SNTAGT come from the germline V gene. CDR3 length: 15 amino acids. Trimming took off 4 bases at V and 1 base at J, with 11 bases between the two ends. The CDR3 sequence is CASSAEVGSYNEQFF. CDR3 nucleotide sequence: TGTGCCAGCAGTGCGGAGGTTGGGTCCTACAATGAGCAGTTCTTC.

The V gene is TRBV7-2, the J gene TRBJ2-2, with TRBD1 identical over 8 bases. Germline CDR1 reads SGHTA; CDR2 reads FQGNSA. V shed 3 bases, J shed 1 base, and the junction held 4 bases outside the gene matches. This CDR3 spans 16 amino acids. The CDR3 nucleotides are TGTGCCAGCAGCTTCAGGACAGGGCGGAACACCGGGGAGCTGTTTTTT. Protein sequence: CASSFRTGRNTGELFF.

The chain recombines TRBV4-2 with TRBJ2-7; D may be TRBD1 (6 bases). V gave up 0 bases and J gave up 11 bases, with 14 bases separating them. Germline values: CDR1 LGHNA, CDR2 YNFKEQ. This CDR3 region has 13 residues. As DNA, the CDR3 is TGTGCCAGCAGCCAAGATCCCGACAGGCTAAAGTACTTC. Translation gives CASSQDPDRLKYF.

This clone was detected a few times. The chain employs TRBV19 and TRBJ1-2, with 9 bases aligning to TRBD1. Per the germline V gene, CDR1 is LNHDA and CDR2 is SQIVND (reference sequence). Trimming cost V 5 bases and J 1 base; bases outside gene matches: 8. There are 16 residues in the CDR3. The chain's CDR3 is CASSQTPGQGNYGYTF. CDR3 nucleotide sequence: TGTGCCAGTAGTCAGACCCCGGGACAGGGTAACTATGGCTACACCTTC.